The rows below give T cell receptor beta chains drawn from one sample of a study of control samples from healthy donors and cancer patients. Clones were sequenced by immunoSEQ multiplex PCR, and TCRdb holds only the in-frame ones, with some missing. Among roughly 63,000 clones listed, under 95% were seen once. Sequenced material: PBMCs. The receptor source for this set is a man in his forties or fifties with colorectal cancer. CDR3s include the opening cysteine and the closing phenylalanine or tryptophan. The order of the fields is CDR3 DNA, CDR3 protein, J gene, clone size, CDR3 length, D gene, V gene. D genes are given only for firm matches. Clone size is given for some rows only: seen once, a few or many times, or a class if the clone is expanded.

TGTGCCAGCAGCTTAGTCGGACAGGTGGAGCAGTACTTC CASSLVGQVEQYF TRBJ2-7 - 13 TRBD1 TRBV7-2
TGTGCCAGCAGCCAAGAGTCACGGGGAGCTTTCTTT CASSQESRGAFF TRBJ1-1 - 12 - TRBV3-1/TRBV3-2
TGTGCCAGCAGCTCCAGGGGCGTACAAGAGACCCAGTACTTC CASSSRGVQETQYF TRBJ2-5 - 14 - TRBV5-4
TGTGCCAGCAGCTTATCGGGAAGGGTGGTCTCCTACGAGCAGTACTTC CASSLSGRVVSYEQYF TRBJ2-7 - 16 - TRBV7-3
TGCAGTGCTAGTATGACAGGGGGAACTGAAAAACTGTTTTTT CSASMTGGTEKLFF TRBJ1-4 - 14 TRBD1 TRBV20-1
TGTGCCAGCAGCCCGCAGGGACAGCAAGAGACCCAGTACTTC CASSPQGQQETQYF TRBJ2-5 - 14 TRBD1 TRBV7-7
TGCGCCAGCGGACCCGGGGGAAGTGATGGCGAGCAGTACTTC CASGPGGSDGEQYF TRBJ2-7 - 14 - TRBV4-1
TGTGCCAGCAGCGCCCAGGGCCAGCCCCAGCATTTT CASSAQGQPQHF TRBJ1-5 - 12 - TRBV5-6
TGCGCCAGCAGCTTCGCAGGTGGTGGAGAGACCCAGTACTTC CASSFAGGGETQYF TRBJ2-5 - 14 - TRBV5-1
TGTGCCAGCAGTTTCCCCTACTCACCCCTCCACTTT CASSFPYSPLHF TRBJ1-6 - 12 - TRBV12-3/TRBV12-4
TGTGCCAGCAGCCTCTCGGGGCAGACTCACTATGGCTACACCTTC CASSLSGQTHYGYTF TRBJ1-2 - 15 - TRBV5-5
TGTGCCAGCAGCTTCTACGGCCCGAACACTGAAGCTTTCTTT CASSFYGPNTEAFF TRBJ1-1 - 14 - TRBV7-8
TGTGCCAGCAGTTTGACAGGGTGGCGGAACCAAGAGACCCAGTACTTC CASSLTGWRNQETQYF TRBJ2-5 - 16 TRBD1 TRBV27
TGTGCCAGCAGCCTCTCGGGGGGCAACACTGAAGCTTTCTTT CASSLSGGNTEAFF TRBJ1-1 - 14 - TRBV3-1/TRBV3-2
TGTGCCAGCAGTCCTACAGGACCCTCTGGGGCCAACGTCCTGACTTTC CASSPTGPSGANVLTF TRBJ2-6 - 16 - TRBV13
TGTGCCAGCAGTGAAGGGCCGACGCCGGGGACTAATGAAAAACTGTTTTTT CASSEGPTPGTNEKLFF TRBJ1-4 - 17 - TRBV6-1
TGTGCCAGCAGTTCAACAGGGCTGGGCAATCAGCCCCAGCATTTT CASSSTGLGNQPQHF TRBJ1-5 - 15 - TRBV28
TGCGCCAGCAGCCAAGATCAACTAATCGGGCAGAACGGAGGGGAGCTGTTTTTT CASSQDQLIGQNGGELFF TRBJ2-2 - 18 - TRBV4-3
TGTGCCAGTAAAACGACAGGGAATAACTATGGCTACACCTTC CASKTTGNNYGYTF TRBJ1-2 - 14 TRBD1 TRBV19
TGTGCCAGCAAAGCCACAGGGAGCCTTGAGCAGTTCTTC CASKATGSLEQFF TRBJ2-1 - 13 - TRBV2
TGTGCCAGCAGCTTGGGACTAGCGGGGCGGGGAGATACGCAGTATTTT CASSLGLAGRGDTQYF TRBJ2-3 - 16 TRBD2 TRBV7-6
TGTGCCAGCAGCCCACAGGGATCCTCAACCAAAAACATTCAGTACTTC CASSPQGSSTKNIQYF TRBJ2-4 - 16 - TRBV5-4
TGTGCCAGCAGCTTACCGGGAAGTCTAGATACGCAGTATTTT CASSLPGSLDTQYF TRBJ2-3 - 14 - TRBV5-4
TGTGCCAGCAGCTTGGGGAAGGGGTACACCATATATTTT CASSLGKGYTIYF TRBJ1-3 - 13 - TRBV5-4
TGTGCCAGCAGCCAGAGAGGTAGCGGGGGAGACAATGAGCAGTTCTTC CASSQRGSGGDNEQFF TRBJ2-1 once 16 TRBD2 TRBV4-2
TGTGCCAGCAGCAGGACAGAGTCCTACAATGAGCAGTTCTTC CASSRTESYNEQFF TRBJ2-1 - 14 - TRBV7-9
TGTGCCAGCAGTGAACGGACAGGGGGCGCGAAGGGCTACACCTTC CASSERTGGAKGYTF TRBJ1-2 - 15 TRBD1 TRBV25-1
TGTGCCAGCACGGGACTCCAAAGTCAGCCCCAGCATTTT CASTGLQSQPQHF TRBJ1-5 once 13 - TRBV12-3/TRBV12-4
TGTGCCAGCAGCTTAGGCGGACTAGCGGAAGAGACCCAGTACTTC CASSLGGLAEETQYF TRBJ2-5 - 15 TRBD2 TRBV7-9
TGTGCCAGCAAGCGGGACAGGGGGTTCGACGAGCAGTACTTC CASKRDRGFDEQYF TRBJ2-7 - 14 TRBD1 TRBV2
TGTGCCAGCAACTCAGCAGGGCGGAGAGATACGCAGTATTTT CASNSAGRRDTQYF TRBJ2-3 - 14 - TRBV2
TGTGCCAGCAGTCTTACCGGGACCGGGGGGGTAAAACTGTTTTTT CASSLTGTGGVKLFF TRBJ1-4 - 15 - TRBV27
TGTGCCAGCTCACTCCGGGGCCTTTCTTTGAACACTGAAGCTTTCTTT CASSLRGLSLNTEAFF TRBJ1-1 - 16 - TRBV18
TGTGCCAGCAGCTTTAGTTTCGGGCTGAACACCGGGGAGCTGTTTTTT CASSFSFGLNTGELFF TRBJ2-2 - 16 - TRBV5-8
TGTGCCAGCAGCTTGGGGGCGGCGGGAGGTGCTACGCAGTATTTT CASSLGAAGGATQYF TRBJ2-3 - 15 TRBD2 TRBV7-2
TGTGCCAGCAGCTTATCACGGGGGAGGTCCTACGAGCAGTACTTC CASSLSRGRSYEQYF TRBJ2-7 - 15 - TRBV13
TGTGCCAGCAGTTGGGGGGAGACCCAGTACTTC CASSWGETQYF TRBJ2-5 - 11 - TRBV12-3/TRBV12-4
TGTGCCAGTAGTAAACAGGGTCATCAGCCCCAGCATTTT CASSKQGHQPQHF TRBJ1-5 - 13 - TRBV19
TGCGCCAGCAGCCAAGAGGTGAGCTCCTACAATGAGCAGTTCTTC CASSQEVSSYNEQFF TRBJ2-1 - 15 - TRBV4-1
TGCGCCAGCAGCTTTGGGGTCCCCGCGGCCCTCCACTTT CASSFGVPAALHF TRBJ1-6 - 13 - TRBV5-1
TGTGCCAGCAGCTTAGGGAGGGTGAATGGCTACACCTTC CASSLGRVNGYTF TRBJ1-2 - 13 - TRBV7-2
TGTGCCAGCAGCTTGGGTAGGGGTAACGAAAAACTGTTTTTT CASSLGRGNEKLFF TRBJ1-4 - 14 - TRBV5-6
TGTGCCAGCAGCTTGGGCGGGGGGGCCACAGATACGCAGTATTTT CASSLGGGATDTQYF TRBJ2-3 - 15 TRBD2 TRBV7-9
TGTGCCAGCAGTTTAGCGGGGGGCCGGGAGGAGACCCAGTACTTC CASSLAGGREETQYF TRBJ2-5 - 15 TRBD2 TRBV2
TGTGCCAGCAGTTACTCCTGGCAGGGCCCTGAAGCTTTCTTT CASSYSWQGPEAFF TRBJ1-1 - 14 - TRBV6-5